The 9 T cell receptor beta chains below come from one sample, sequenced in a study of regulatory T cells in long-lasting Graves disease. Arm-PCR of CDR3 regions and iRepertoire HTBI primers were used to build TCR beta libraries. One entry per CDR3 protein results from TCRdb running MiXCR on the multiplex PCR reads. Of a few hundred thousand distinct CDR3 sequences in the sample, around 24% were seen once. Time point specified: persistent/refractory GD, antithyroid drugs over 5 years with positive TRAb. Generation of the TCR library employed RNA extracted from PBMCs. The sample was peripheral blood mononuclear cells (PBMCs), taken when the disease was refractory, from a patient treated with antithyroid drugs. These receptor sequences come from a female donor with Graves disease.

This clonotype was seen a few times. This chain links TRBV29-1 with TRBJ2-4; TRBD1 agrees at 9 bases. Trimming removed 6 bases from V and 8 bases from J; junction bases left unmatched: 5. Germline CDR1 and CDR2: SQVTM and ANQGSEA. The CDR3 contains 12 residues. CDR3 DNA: TGCAGCGTCCGGACAGGGGTTGACATTCAGTACTTC. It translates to CSVRTGVDIQYF.

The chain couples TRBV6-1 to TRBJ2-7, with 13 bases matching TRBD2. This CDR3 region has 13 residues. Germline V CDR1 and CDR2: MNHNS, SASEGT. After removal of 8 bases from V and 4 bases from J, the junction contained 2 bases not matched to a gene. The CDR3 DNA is TGTGCCAGCGGGACTAGCGGGACGTACGAGCAGTACTTC. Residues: CASGTSGTYEQYF.

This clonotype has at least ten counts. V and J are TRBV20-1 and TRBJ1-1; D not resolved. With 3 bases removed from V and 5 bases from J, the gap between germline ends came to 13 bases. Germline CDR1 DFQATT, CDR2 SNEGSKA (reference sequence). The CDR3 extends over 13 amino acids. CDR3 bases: TGCAGTGCTAGTGGGGAGGGAAGGACTGAAGCTTTCTTT. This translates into CSASGEGRTEAFF.

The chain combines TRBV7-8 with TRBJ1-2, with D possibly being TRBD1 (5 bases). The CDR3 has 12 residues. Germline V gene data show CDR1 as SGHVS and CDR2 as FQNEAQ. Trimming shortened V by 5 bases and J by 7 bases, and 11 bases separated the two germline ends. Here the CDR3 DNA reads TGTGCCAGCAGCCTCATTAGGGGTGGCTACACCTTC. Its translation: CASSLIRGGYTF.

The CDR3 DNA reads TGTGCCAGCAGGGCGGGACTAGCAGAATACGAGCAGTACTTC. Protein sequence: CASRAGLAEYEQYF. V and J are TRBV7-2 and TRBJ2-7; TRBD2 agrees at 9 bases. The CDR3 contains 14 residues. The ends lost 6 bases at V and 4 bases at J; junction bases unmatched: 7. Germline V gene data show CDR1 as SGHTA and CDR2 as FQGNSA.

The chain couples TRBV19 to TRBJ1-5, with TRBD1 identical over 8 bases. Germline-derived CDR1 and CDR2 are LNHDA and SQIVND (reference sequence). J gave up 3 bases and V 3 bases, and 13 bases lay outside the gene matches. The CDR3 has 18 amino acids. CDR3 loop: CASSIGTGLPFNNQPQHF. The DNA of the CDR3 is TGTGCCAGTAGTATTGGGACAGGTTTACCTTTTAACAATCAGCCCCAGCATTTT.

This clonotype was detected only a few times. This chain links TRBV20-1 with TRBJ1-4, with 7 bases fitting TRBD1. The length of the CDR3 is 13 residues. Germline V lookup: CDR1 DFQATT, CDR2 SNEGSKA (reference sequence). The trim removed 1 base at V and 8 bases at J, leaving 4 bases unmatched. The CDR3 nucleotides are TGCAGTGCTAGAGTGACAGGGACCGAAAAACTGTTTTTT. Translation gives CSARVTGTEKLFF.

The CDR3 region is CASSRGGFTEAFF. The CDR3 DNA follows: TGTGCCAGCTCACGGGGGGGGTTCACTGAAGCTTTCTTT. The genes are TRBV14 and TRBJ1-1; perhaps TRBD1 as D (5 bases). The CDR3 has 13 amino acids. Germline lookup yields CDR1 SGHDN and CDR2 FVKESK. V shed 8 bases and J shed 4 bases, with 14 bases lying between them.

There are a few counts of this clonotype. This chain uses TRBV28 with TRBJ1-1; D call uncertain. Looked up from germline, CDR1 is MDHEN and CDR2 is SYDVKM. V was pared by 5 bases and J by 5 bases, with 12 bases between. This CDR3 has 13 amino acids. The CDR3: CASSPSSGTEAFF. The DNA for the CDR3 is TGTGCCAGCAGTCCATCGTCTGGAACTGAAGCTTTCTTT.